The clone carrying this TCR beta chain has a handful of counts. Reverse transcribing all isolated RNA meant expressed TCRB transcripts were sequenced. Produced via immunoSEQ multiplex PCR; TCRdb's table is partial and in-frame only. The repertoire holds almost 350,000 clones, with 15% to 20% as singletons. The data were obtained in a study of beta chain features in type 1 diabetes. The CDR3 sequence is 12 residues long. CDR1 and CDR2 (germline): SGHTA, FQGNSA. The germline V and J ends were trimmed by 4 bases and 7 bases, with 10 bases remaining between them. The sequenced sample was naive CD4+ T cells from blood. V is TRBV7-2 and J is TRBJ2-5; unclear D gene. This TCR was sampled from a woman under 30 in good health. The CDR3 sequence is CASSSLPGTQYF. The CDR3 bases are TGTGCCAGCAGCTCGCTGCCGGGGACCCAGTACTTC.